The 12 T cell receptor beta chains listed next were all sequenced from one sample in a study of resident and recirculating memory T cells in vitiligo. TCRdb's copy holds only in-frame clones and misses some; the assay was immunoSEQ multiplex PCR. Of 65,000 to 80,000 clones listed, about 92% are singletons. Sequencing was done on a sample of blood. These receptors all stem from a male donor with vitiligo.

V is TRBV7-9 and J is TRBJ1-2; TRBD1 is a possible D gene (6 bases). Deletions cut 5 bases from V and 6 bases from J, with 16 bases between. CDR1 SEHNR and CDR2 FQNEAQ come from the germline V gene (reference sequence). This CDR3 has 14 residues. CDR3 sequence: CASSLGGETDGYTF. The CDR3, as DNA: TGTGCCAGCAGCCTAGGGGGGGAGACGGATGGCTACACCTTC. Using reference TRBV7-9 and TRBJ1-2 for the parts outside the CDR3, the full variable domain is DTGVSQNPRHKITKRGQNVTFRCDPISEHNRLYWYRQTLGQGPEFLTYFQNEAQLEKSRLLSDRFSAERPKGSFSTLEIQRTEQGDSAMYLCASSLGGETDGYTFGSGTRLTVV.

The V and J genes are TRBV29-1 and TRBJ2-3, with 11 bases identical to TRBD2. The V segment lost 7 bases and the J segment 0 bases; nucleotides outside the gene matches: 3. The CDR3 loop spans 14 amino acids. Germline V lookup: CDR1 SQVTM, CDR2 ANQGSEA. In DNA, the CDR3 is TGCAGCGCCAGGACTAGCGGGAGCACAGATACGCAGTATTTT. Its protein is CSARTSGSTDTQYF.

V gene TRBV9 combines with J gene TRBJ2-2; D remains unclear. V was clipped by 4 bases and J by 5 bases, with 9 bases between them. Germline V gene sequence: CDR1 SGDLS, CDR2 YYNGEE. There are 13 residues in the CDR3. Here the CDR3 reads CASSPPRTGELFF. CDR3 DNA: TGTGCCAGCAGCCCCCCCCGGACCGGGGAGCTGTTTTTT. The full variable domain, its missing parts supplied by reference TRBV9 and TRBJ2-2, is DSGVTQTPKHLITATGQRVTLRCSPRSGDLSVYWYQQSLDQGLQFLIQYYNGEERAKGNILERFSAQQFPDLHSELNLSSLELGDSALYFCASSPPRTGELFFGEGSRLTVL.

The chain's CDR3 is CASRPRTSGRTADTQYF. CDR3 nucleotide sequence: TGTGCCAGCAGACCCAGGACTAGCGGGAGGACCGCAGATACGCAGTATTTT. V gene TRBV27 combines with J gene TRBJ2-3; 14 nucleotides align to TRBD2. This CDR3 has 17 amino acids. The J segment lost 4 bases and the V segment lost 6 bases, leaving 9 bases of the junction unmatched. Germline CDR1 is MNHEY and CDR2 is SMNVEV (reference sequence).

This chain connects TRBV6-5 to TRBJ2-5, with a possible D match to TRBD2 (7 bases). The CDR3 loop spans 16 amino acids. V was cut by 3 bases and J by 4 bases, with 18 bases left in between. The germline gives CDR1 MNHEY, CDR2 SVGAGI. CDR3 nucleotide sequence: TGTGCCAGCAGTTATGGGGAGGGGGGGGTCCGAGAGACCCAGTACTTC. Amino acids: CASSYGEGGVRETQYF.

This chain uses TRBV5-4 with TRBJ2-5; weak D call: TRBD2 (8 bases). The length of the CDR3 is 17 residues. Germline CDR1 SGHNT, CDR2 YYREEE (reference sequence). Trimming shortened V by 4 bases and J by 4 bases, and 23 bases separated the two germline ends. The CDR3 DNA follows: TGTGCCAGCAGCCCGCCAGGGGGAGCGGGAGTGGGAGAGACCCAGTACTTC. It encodes CASSPPGGAGVGETQYF.

This clone was recorded once. The chain joins TRBV10-3 to TRBJ2-1, with 9 nucleotides matching TRBD1. CDR3 length: 15 residues. The germline V gene has CDR1 ENHRY and CDR2 SYGVKD. Trimming removed 2 bases from V and 9 bases from J; junction bases left unmatched: 8. The CDR3 nucleotides read TGTGCCATCAGTGAGAGGGACAGGGAGACGAGTGAGCAGTTCTTC. Translating gives CAISERDRETSEQFF.

The chain links TRBV4-2 to TRBJ1-1, with D tentatively TRBD1 (6 bases). The germline V and J ends were trimmed by 0 bases and 1 base, with 12 bases remaining between them. The CDR3 spans 16 residues. Germline CDR1 is LGHNA and CDR2 is YNFKEQ. Written as DNA, the CDR3 is TGTGCCAGCAGCCAAGAGATAGTCAGGGGGAACACTGAAGCTTTCTTT. It is translated as CASSQEIVRGNTEAFF.

The chain is built from TRBV11-3 and TRBJ2-3, with 9 positions matching TRBD1. Germline CDR1 is SGHNT and CDR2 is YENEEA. The CDR3 totals 15 residues. V lost 5 bases and J lost 5; bases outside the gene matches: 8. The CDR3 DNA is TGTGCCAGCAGCGCAACAGGGGGCGGGGTAGATACGCAGTATTTT. It codes for CASSATGGGVDTQYF.

This chain links TRBV5-4 with TRBJ1-4; maybe TRBD1 (5 bases). Germline V CDR1 and CDR2: SGHNT, YYREEE (reference sequence). V was trimmed by 5 bases and J by 3 bases, leaving 14 bases between them. This CDR3 is built from 15 residues. The CDR3 sequence is CASRSQGTANEKLFF. The DNA of the CDR3 is TGTGCCAGCAGATCCCAGGGAACGGCTAATGAAAAACTGTTTTTT.

CDR3 in amino acids: CASSFDKASGAGEQYF. The CDR3 bases are TGTGCCAGCAGTTTTGACAAGGCTAGCGGAGCGGGCGAGCAGTACTTC. The genes are TRBV28 and TRBJ2-7; 7 positions agree with TRBD2. The V segment lost 3 bases and the J segment 6 bases; nucleotides outside the gene matches: 14. CDR1 and CDR2 (germline): MDHEN, SYDVKM. CDR3 length equals 16 residues.

The chain carries TRBV10-1 and TRBJ2-7; 7 bases map to TRBD1. Per germline, CDR1 WNHNN and CDR2 SYGVQD (reference sequence). The CDR3 is 13 amino acids. Trimming at V came to 5 bases and at J to 5 bases, leaving 6 bases not matched to a gene. For the CDR3, the DNA is TGCGCCAGCAGTCCGACAGGGAACCACGAGCAGTACTTC. Residues: CASSPTGNHEQYF.